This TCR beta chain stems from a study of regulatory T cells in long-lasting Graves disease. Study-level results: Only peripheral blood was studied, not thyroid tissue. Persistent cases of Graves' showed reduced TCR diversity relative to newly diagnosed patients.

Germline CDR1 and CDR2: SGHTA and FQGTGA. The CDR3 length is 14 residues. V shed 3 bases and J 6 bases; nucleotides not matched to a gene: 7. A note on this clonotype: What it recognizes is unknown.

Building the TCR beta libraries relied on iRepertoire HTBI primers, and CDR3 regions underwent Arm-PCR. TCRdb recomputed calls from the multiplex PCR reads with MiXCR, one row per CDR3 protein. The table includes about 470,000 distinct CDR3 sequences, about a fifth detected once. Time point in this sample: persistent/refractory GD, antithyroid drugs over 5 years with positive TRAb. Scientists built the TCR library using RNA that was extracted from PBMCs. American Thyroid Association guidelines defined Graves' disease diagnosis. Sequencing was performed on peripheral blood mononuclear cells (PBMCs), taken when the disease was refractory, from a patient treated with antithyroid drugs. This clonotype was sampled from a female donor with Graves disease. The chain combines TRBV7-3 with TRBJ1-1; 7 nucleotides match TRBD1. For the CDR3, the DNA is TGTGCCAGCAGCTTTAACAGGGGAGTCGCTGAAGCTTTCTTT. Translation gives CASSFNRGVAEAFF.